The 10 T cell receptor beta chains below come from one sample, sequenced in a study of cytomegalovirus exposure and HLA in healthy donors (TCRdb year 2017). The library was prepared using the immunoSEQ multiplex PCR assay. For the multiplex PCR, a mixture combining 60 forward primers for TCR Vbeta segments and 13 reverse primers for TCR Jbeta segments was used. The source is immuneACCESS, and TCRdb retained only in-frame sequences with V and J called. Part of the clones is not carried over; for the studies checked, unresolved V genes explain less than half of this, and the remainder is unexplained. Here the sample has about 56,000 clones; about four fifths occur a single time. The top ten clonotypes cover about 1.5% of the sample. Sequenced material: PBMCs. These receptors came from a man aged 35 to 55 in good health and CMV-seronegative.

Comments on this clone: One junction end disagrees with the germline gene, perhaps due to a read error. The V and J genes are TRBV7-9 and TRBJ2-5; D may be TRBD1 (5 bases). Germline CDR1 reads SEHNR; CDR2 reads FQNEAQ (reference sequence). The CDR3 spans 12 residues. This CDR3 is CSSSFRQETQYF. CDR3 sequence (DNA): TGTTCCAGCAGCTTTCGACAGGAGACCCAGTACTTC.

The rearrangement links TRBV7-9 to TRBJ1-5; TRBD1 might be the D (5 bases). V lost 1 base and J 3 bases, leaving 13 bases between the germline ends. The germline V gene encodes CDR1 SEHNR and CDR2 FQNEAQ (reference sequence). There are 16 residues in the CDR3. CDR3 coding DNA: TGTGCCAGCAGCTTAGTGGGGCAGGGAAACAATCAGCCCCAGCATTTT. This sequence encodes CASSLVGQGNNQPQHF.

The chain is built from TRBV9 and TRBJ2-1; 7 nucleotides align to TRBD2. The junction had 11 bases not matched to a gene; V was cut back by 0 bases and J by 11 bases. Per germline, CDR1 SGDLS and CDR2 YYNGEE. This CDR3 is 15 amino acids long. CDR3 sequence (DNA): TGTGCCAGCAGCGTAGGGGAGGGGCTGGGGCAAAAGCAGTTCTTC. It codes for CASSVGEGLGQKQFF. The full variable domain, in which reference TRBV9 and TRBJ2-1 provide the parts outside the CDR3, is DSGVTQTPKHLITATGQRVTLRCSPRSGDLSVYWYQQSLDQGLQFLIQYYNGEERAKGNILERFSAQQFPDLHSELNLSSLELGDSALYFCASSVGEGLGQKQFFGPGTRLTVL.

This sequence joins TRBV27 and TRBJ1-5; D call uncertain. With 6 bases removed from V and 0 bases from J, the gap between germline ends came to 6 bases. This CDR3 has 13 residues. The germline V gene encodes CDR1 MNHEY and CDR2 SMNVEV (reference sequence). The CDR3, as DNA: TGTGCCAGCAGGGGCTATAGCAATCAGCCCCAGCATTTT. It encodes CASRGYSNQPQHF.

V gene TRBV30 combines with J gene TRBJ1-1; D may be TRBD1 (6 bases). CDR3 length: 14 amino acids. The ends were cut back, 4 bases at V and 1 base at J, with 13 bases in the middle. Looked up from germline, CDR1 is GTSNPN and CDR2 is SVGIG (reference sequence). CDR3 sequence: CAWIGGKGNTEAFF. The CDR3 DNA sequence: TGTGCCTGGATAGGGGGTAAGGGGAACACTGAAGCTTTCTTT. The complete variable domain, with remaining parts taken from reference TRBV30 and TRBJ1-1, reads SQTIHQWPATLVQPVGSPLSLECTVEGTSNPNLYWYRQAAGRGLQLLFYSVGIGQISSEVPQNLSASRPQDRQFILSSKKLLLSDSGFYLCAWIGGKGNTEAFFGQGTRLTVV.

J is TRBJ2-3 and V is TRBV28; D not certain. There are 14 residues in the CDR3. Trimming cost V 6 bases and J 2 bases, with 12 bases left between them. Germline assignment: CDR1 MDHEN and CDR2 SYDVKM. The DNA of the CDR3 is TGTGCCAGCAGCCCGGGTGATTACACAGATACGCAGTATTTT. Encoded protein: CASSPGDYTDTQYF.

The chain links TRBV4-1 to TRBJ2-2; D perhaps matches TRBD1 (6 bases). Looked up from germline, CDR1 is MGHRA and CDR2 is YSYEKL. V gave up 7 bases and J gave up 2 bases, with 20 bases separating them. The CDR3 is made up of 17 amino acids. The CDR3, as DNA: TGCGCCAGCACCCCGAGTGGACAGCCCTATAACACCGGGGAGCTGTTTTTT. Translation gives CASTPSGQPYNTGELFF.

The chain uses TRBV6-1 and TRBJ2-2, with TRBD1 as a possible D gene (5 bases). The CDR3 loop spans 18 amino acids. The V and J ends lost 1 base and 2 bases respectively, with 17 bases between them. Germline loops: CDR1 MNHNS, CDR2 SASEGT. Here the CDR3 reads CASSEVDRPQFNTGELFF. The CDR3 DNA reads TGTGCCAGCAGTGAAGTAGACAGACCTCAATTTAACACCGGGGAGCTGTTTTTT.

This chain joins TRBV6-6 and TRBJ1-1, with D maybe TRBD1 (5 bases). The V end lost 7 bases, the J end lost 1 base, and 10 bases lay between the germline ends. This CDR3 has 13 amino acids. The germline V gene has CDR1 MNHNY and CDR2 SVGAGI (reference sequence). This CDR3 is CASKPGANTEAFF. The CDR3 nucleotides are TGTGCCAGCAAGCCTGGGGCGAACACTGAAGCTTTCTTT.

The table lists this clone with a few counts. V is TRBV18 and J is TRBJ2-7; D is unresolved. The CDR3 consists of 14 residues. Deletions cut 3 bases from V and 0 bases from J, with 9 bases between. Germline CDR1 reads KGHSH; CDR2 reads LQKENI. Here the CDR3 DNA reads TGTGCCAGCTCACCTGAGTCGAGCTCCTACGAGCAGTACTTC. Protein product: CASSPESSSYEQYF.